The TCR beta chain under discussion was sequenced for a study of cytomegalovirus exposure and HLA in healthy donors. Study-level findings and limits: Among the CMV-associated chains, a few were confirmed in vitro as specific for CMV antigens.

Worth noting for this clone: Antigen unknown.

Both 60 Vbeta primers and 13 Jbeta primers went into the PCR. Some clones are missing from TCRdb's copy, which holds only in-frame ones; the method was immunoSEQ multiplex PCR. The sample has 180,000 or so clones; 78% are singletons. Everyone who donated was a healthy bone marrow donor. The CDR3 loop spans 13 amino acids. V lost 8 bases to trimming and J lost 1 base; unmatched junction nucleotides: 3. Germline CDR1 is MNHNS and CDR2 is SASEGT. The sequencing sample was made of PBMCs. The V gene is TRBV6-1, the J gene TRBJ1-1, with 8 bases matching TRBD1. The source is a female donor in good health and CMV-seronegative. The CDR3 sequence: CASLGTGNTEAFF. DNA of the CDR3: TGTGCCAGCCTGGGGACAGGGAACACTGAAGCTTTCTTT.